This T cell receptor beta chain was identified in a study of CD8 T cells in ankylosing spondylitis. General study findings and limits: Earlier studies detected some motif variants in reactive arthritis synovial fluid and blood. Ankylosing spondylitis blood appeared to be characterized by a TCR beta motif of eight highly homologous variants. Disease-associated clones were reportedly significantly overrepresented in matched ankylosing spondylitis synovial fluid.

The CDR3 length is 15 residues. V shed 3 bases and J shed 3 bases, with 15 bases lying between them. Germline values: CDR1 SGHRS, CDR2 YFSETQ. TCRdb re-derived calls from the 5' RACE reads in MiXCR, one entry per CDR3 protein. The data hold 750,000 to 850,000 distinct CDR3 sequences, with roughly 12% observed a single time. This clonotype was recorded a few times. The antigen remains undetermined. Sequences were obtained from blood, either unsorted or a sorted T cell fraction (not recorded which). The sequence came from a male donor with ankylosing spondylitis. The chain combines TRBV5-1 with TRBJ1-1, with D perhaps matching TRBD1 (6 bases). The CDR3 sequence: CASSSGQGRDTEAFF. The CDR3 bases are TGCGCCAGCAGCTCGGGACAAGGACGGGACACTGAAGCTTTCTTT.